This T cell receptor beta chain originates from a study of shared clonotypes between healthy human individuals. Study at large: Each donor's CD4 naive and CD4 memory cells filled three plates apiece, CD8 naive two, and CD8 memory one.

Using immunoSEQ multiplex PCR, the repertoire was profiled, and TCRdb retains in-frame clones only, with some absent. The repertoire consists of some 2,100,000 clones, with approximately 96% occurring once and the leading ten covering approximately 0.13%. Points on this clone: Other DNA variants within this sample encode the same CDR3.

V lost 1 base, J lost 2 bases, and 9 bases lay in between. CDR3 size: 15 residues. The germline V gene has CDR1 SNHLY and CDR2 FYNNEI. This receptor was identified in a man younger than 35 in good health. The rearrangement joins TRBV2 to TRBJ1-3, with D possibly being TRBD1 (5 bases). The sample taken for sequencing was naive CD4+ T cells sorted from blood. Subset reported: CD45RA+ positively selected. The CDR3 DNA reads as TGTGCCAGCAGTGAAGTAGGGGCACCTGGAAACACCATATATTTT. Amino acids: CASSEVGAPGNTIYF.